One T cell receptor (beta chain) is described in this entry. What it binds is unknown. CDR3 length equals 15 residues. Trimming pared 5 bases from V and 5 bases from J, leaving 18 bases between. The germline gives CDR1 LNHNV, CDR2 YYDKDF (reference sequence). The data belong to a study of T cells in localized non-small cell lung cancer. Study-level points and caveats: Heterogeneity cannot be ruled out, as sequencing used one tumor region only. Detection in adjacent lung was observed for a median 57 of the top 100 tumor clones. Uninvolved adjacent lung had the highest recorded T cell clonality, with tumor below it. Longer overall survival was associated with a higher density of T cells in the blood.

The protocol was immunoSEQ multiplex PCR, while the TCRdb copy is restricted to in-frame clones and leaves out a portion. The data show tens of thousands of clones, more than 75% seen once. The clonotype originates from a woman between 40 and 69 years old with stage I squamous cell lung carcinoma. The input for sequencing was peripheral blood, taken before any cancer treatment. The chain recombines TRBV15 with TRBJ1-2; no reliable D call. CDR3 residues: CATSSPSRPTYGYTF. CDR3 in DNA: TGTGCCACCAGCTCCCCCTCGAGGCCGACTTATGGCTACACCTTC.